Following are 2 T cell receptor beta chains from one sample sequenced in a study of blood T cell repertoires in COVID-19. TCRdb keeps only in-frame clones here, not all; method: immunoSEQ multiplex PCR. Here the sample spans hundreds of thousands of clones, around 89% being singletons. Input material: PBMCs or T cells enriched from blood (not recorded which). Source of these receptors: a man in his late teens or twenties who had recovered from COVID-19.

This chain links TRBV9 with TRBJ1-3, with D possibly being TRBD1 (5 bases). The germline gives CDR1 SGDLS, CDR2 YYNGEE. This CDR3 is built from 17 residues. Trimming shortened V by 4 bases and J by 3 bases, and 20 bases separated the two germline ends. This CDR3 is CASSPARGGNGGNTIYF. The CDR3 DNA follows: TGTGCCAGCAGCCCCGCCCGGGGGGGTAATGGTGGAAACACCATATATTTT.

The chain couples TRBV18 to TRBJ2-1; the match to TRBD2 covers 9 bases. Germline V lookup: CDR1 KGHSH, CDR2 LQKENI. The ends lost 1 base at V and 3 bases at J; junction bases unmatched: 4. The CDR3 has 16 amino acids. The DNA for the CDR3 is TGTGCCAGCTCACCACAGGCGGGAGGGATCTACAATGAGCAGTTCTTC. It encodes CASSPQAGGIYNEQFF.